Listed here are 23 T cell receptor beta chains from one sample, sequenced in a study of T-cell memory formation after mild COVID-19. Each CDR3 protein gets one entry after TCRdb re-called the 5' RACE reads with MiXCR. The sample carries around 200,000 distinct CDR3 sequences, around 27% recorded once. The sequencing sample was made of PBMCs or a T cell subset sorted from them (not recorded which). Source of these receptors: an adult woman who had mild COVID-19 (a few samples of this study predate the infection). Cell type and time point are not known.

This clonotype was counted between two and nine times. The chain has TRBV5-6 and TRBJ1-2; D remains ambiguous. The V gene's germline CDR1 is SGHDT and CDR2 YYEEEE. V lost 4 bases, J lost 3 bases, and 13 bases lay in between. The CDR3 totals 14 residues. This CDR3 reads CASSPLSADYGYTF. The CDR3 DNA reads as TGTGCCAGCAGCCCTCTTTCGGCTGACTATGGCTACACCTTC.

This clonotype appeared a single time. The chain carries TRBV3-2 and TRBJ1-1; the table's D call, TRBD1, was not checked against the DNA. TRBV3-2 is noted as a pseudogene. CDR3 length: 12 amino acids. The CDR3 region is CASSQGPAEAFF. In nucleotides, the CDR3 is TGTGCCAGCAGCCAAGGCCCCGCTGAAGCTTTCTTT.

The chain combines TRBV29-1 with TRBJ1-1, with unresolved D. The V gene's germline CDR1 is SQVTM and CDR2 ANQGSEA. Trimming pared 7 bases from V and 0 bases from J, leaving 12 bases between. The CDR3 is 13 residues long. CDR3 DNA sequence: TGCAGCGCCATACCTGACCTGAACACTGAAGCTTTCTTT. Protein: CSAIPDLNTEAFF. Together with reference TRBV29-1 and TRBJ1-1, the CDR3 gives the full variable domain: SAVISQKPSRDICQRGTSLTIQCQVDSQVTMMFWYRQQPGQSLTLIATANQGSEATYESGFVIDKFPISRPNLTFSTLTVSNMSPEDSSIYLCSAIPDLNTEAFFGQGTRLTVV.

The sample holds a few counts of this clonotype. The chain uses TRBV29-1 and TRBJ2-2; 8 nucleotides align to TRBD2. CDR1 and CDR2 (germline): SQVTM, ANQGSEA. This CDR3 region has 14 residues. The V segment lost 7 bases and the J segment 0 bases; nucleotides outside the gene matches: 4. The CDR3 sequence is CSAIAGTNTGELFF. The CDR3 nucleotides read TGCAGCGCTATAGCGGGGACGAACACCGGGGAGCTGTTTTTT.

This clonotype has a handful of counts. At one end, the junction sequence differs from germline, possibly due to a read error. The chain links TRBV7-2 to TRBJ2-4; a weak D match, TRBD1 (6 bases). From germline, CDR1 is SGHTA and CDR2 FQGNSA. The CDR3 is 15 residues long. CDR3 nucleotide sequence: TGTGCCAGCAGTTTAGGACAGATAGCCAAAAACATTCAGTACTTC. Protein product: CASSLGQIAKNIQYF. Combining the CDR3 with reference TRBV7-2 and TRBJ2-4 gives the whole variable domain GAGVSQSPSNKVTEKGKDVELRCDPISGHTALYWYRQSLGQGLEFLIYFQGNSAPDKSGLPSDRFSAERTGGSVSTLTIQRTQQEDSAVYLCASSLGQIAKNIQYFGAGTRLSVL.

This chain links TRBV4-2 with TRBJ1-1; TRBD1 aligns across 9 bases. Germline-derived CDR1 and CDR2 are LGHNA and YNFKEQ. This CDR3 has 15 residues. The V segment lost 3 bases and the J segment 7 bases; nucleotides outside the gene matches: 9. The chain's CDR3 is CASSHPSDRGYEAFF. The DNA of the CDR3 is TGTGCCAGCAGCCACCCTTCGGACAGGGGTTATGAAGCTTTCTTT.

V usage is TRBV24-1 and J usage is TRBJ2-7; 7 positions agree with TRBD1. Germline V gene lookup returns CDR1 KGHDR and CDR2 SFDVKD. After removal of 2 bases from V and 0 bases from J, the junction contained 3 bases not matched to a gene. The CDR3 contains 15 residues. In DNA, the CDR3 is TGTGCCACCAGTGATTCGACAGGGAGCTCCTACGAGCAGTACTTC. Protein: CATSDSTGSSYEQYF.

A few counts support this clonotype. Here the CDR3 DNA reads TGTGCCAGCAGCCAAGATTCTGCGGGGGGCCCATTCAATGAGCAGTTCTTC. It yields the protein CASSQDSAGGPFNEQFF. The chain has TRBV3-1 and TRBJ2-1; 8 bases agree with TRBD2. J lost 6 bases, V lost 0 bases, and 10 bases had no gene match. Germline-derived CDR1 and CDR2 are LGHDT and YNNKEL (reference sequence). The CDR3 totals 17 residues.

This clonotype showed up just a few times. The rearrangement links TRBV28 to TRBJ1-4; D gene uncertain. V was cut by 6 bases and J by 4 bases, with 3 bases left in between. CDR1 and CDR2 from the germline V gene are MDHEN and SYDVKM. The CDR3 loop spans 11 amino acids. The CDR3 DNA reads TGTGCCAGCAGACGTAATGAAAAACTGTTTTTT. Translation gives CASRRNEKLFF.

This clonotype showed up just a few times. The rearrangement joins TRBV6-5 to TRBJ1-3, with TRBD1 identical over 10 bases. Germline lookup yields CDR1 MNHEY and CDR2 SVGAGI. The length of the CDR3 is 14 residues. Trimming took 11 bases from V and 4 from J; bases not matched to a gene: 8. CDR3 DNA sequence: TGTGCCGCGGGGACAGGGGATCCAGGAAACACCATATATTTT. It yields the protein CAAGTGDPGNTIYF.

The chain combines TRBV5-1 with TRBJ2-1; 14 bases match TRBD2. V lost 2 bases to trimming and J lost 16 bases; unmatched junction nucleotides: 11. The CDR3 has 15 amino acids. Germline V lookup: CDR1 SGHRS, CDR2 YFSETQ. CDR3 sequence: CASSFVGLAGDSKFF. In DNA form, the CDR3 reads TGCGCCAGCAGCTTCGTGGGACTAGCGGGAGATTCAAAATTCTTC.

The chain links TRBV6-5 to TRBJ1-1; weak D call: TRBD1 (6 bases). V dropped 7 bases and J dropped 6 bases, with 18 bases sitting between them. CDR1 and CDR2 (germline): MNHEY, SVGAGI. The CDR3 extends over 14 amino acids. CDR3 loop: CASTPTGSRPEAFF. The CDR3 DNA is TGTGCCAGCACACCGACAGGTTCTCGCCCTGAAGCTTTCTTT.

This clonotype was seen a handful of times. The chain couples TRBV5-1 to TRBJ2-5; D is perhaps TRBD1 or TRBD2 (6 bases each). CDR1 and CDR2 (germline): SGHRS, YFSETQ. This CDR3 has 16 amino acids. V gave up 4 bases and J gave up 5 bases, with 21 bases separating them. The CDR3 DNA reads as TGCGCCAGCAGCCCTGGAGCAGGGGCGGGGACGGAGACCCAGTACTTC. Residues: CASSPGAGAGTETQYF.

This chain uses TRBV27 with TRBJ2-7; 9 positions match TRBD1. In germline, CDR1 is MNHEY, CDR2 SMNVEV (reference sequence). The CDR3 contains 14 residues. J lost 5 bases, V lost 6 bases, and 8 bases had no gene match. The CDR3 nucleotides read TGTGCCAGCAGCGGACAGGGGAAAGCCCACGAGCAGTACTTC. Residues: CASSGQGKAHEQYF.

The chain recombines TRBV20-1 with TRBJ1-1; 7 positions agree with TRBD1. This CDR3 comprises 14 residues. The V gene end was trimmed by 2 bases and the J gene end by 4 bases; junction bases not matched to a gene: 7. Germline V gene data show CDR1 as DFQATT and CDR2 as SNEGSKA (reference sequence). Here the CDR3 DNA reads TGCAGTGCTAGACACGACAGGGTGAGCACTGAAGCTTTCTTT. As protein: CSARHDRVSTEAFF.

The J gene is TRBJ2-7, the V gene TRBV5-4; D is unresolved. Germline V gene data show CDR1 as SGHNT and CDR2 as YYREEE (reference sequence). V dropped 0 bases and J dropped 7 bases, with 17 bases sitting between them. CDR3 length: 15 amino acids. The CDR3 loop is CASSLDGTPIWEQYF. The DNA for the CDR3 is TGTGCCAGCAGCTTGGATGGCACACCCATCTGGGAGCAGTACTTC.

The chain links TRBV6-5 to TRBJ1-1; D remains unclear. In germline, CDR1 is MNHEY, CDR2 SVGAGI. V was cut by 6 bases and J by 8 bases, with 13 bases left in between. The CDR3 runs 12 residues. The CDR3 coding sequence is TGTGCCAGCAGGGACGGGGTCAGGGAAGCTTTCTTT. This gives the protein CASRDGVREAFF.

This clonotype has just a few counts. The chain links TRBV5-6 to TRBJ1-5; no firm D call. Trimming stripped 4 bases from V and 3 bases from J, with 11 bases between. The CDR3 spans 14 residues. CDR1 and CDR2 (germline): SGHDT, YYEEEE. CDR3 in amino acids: CASSPGSANQPQHF. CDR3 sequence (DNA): TGTGCCAGCAGCCCCGGGTCAGCCAATCAGCCCCAGCATTTT.

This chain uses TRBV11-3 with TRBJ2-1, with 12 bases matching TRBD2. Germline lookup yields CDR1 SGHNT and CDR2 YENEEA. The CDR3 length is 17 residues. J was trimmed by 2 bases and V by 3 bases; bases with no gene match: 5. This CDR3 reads CASSFGLAGFTYNEQFF. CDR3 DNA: TGTGCCAGCAGCTTTGGACTAGCGGGATTTACCTACAATGAGCAGTTCTTC.

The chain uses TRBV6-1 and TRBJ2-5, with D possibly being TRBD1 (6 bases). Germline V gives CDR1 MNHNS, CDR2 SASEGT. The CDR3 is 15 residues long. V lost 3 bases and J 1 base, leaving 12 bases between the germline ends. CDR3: CASSEPGHSQETQYF. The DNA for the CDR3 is TGTGCCAGCAGTGAGCCGGGACACTCCCAAGAGACCCAGTACTTC.

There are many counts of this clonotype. The CDR3 DNA follows: TGTGCCAGCAGTCCCGGGACGGCCGCCTACGAGCAGTACTTC. Translating gives CASSPGTAAYEQYF. The chain combines TRBV12-3 or TRBV12-4 with TRBJ2-7; D is possibly TRBD1 or TRBD2 (5 bases each). Trimming took off 5 bases at V and 2 bases at J, with 13 bases between the two ends. The CDR3 length is 14 residues.

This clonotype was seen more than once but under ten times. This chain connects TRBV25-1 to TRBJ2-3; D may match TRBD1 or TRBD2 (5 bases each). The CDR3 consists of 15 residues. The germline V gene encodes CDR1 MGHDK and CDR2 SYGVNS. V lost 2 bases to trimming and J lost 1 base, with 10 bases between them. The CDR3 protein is CASSEPGSGTDTQYF. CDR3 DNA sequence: TGTGCCAGCAGTGAACCAGGGAGTGGCACAGATACGCAGTATTTT.

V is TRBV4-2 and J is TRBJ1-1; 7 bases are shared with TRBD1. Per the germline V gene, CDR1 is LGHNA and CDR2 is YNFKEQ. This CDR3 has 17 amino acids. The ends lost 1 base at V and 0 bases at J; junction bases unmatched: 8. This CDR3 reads CASSQVTGAGVNTEAFF. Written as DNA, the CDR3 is TGTGCCAGCAGCCAAGTTACAGGGGCTGGAGTGAACACTGAAGCTTTCTTT.